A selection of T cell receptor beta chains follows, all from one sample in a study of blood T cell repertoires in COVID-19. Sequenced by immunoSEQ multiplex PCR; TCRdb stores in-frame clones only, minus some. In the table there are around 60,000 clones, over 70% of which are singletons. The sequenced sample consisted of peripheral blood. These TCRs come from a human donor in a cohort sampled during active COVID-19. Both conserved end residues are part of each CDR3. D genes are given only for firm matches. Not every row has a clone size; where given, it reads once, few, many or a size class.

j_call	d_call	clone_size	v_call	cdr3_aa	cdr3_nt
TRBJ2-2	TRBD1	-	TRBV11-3	CASSLGQGTGELFF	TGTGCCAGCAGCTTAGGACAGGGCACCGGGGAGCTGTTTTTT
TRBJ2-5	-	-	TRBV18	CASSPRPGETQYF	TGTGCCAGCTCACCGCGGCCGGGGGAGACCCAGTACTTC
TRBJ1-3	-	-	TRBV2	CASKDTSGNTIYF	TGTGCCAGCAAGGACACCTCTGGAAACACCATATATTTT
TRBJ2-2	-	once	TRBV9	CASSVTGTPYTGELFF	TGTGCCAGCAGCGTTACCGGGACTCCGTACACCGGGGAGCTGTTTTTT
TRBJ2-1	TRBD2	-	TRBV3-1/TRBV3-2	CASSRGLAGGPTYNEQFF	TGTGCCAGCAGCCGGGGACTAGCGGGGGGCCCGACCTACAATGAGCAGTTCTTC
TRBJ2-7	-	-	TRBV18	CASSPSGGRGREQYF	TGTGCCAGCTCACCCTCCGGGGGGCGCGGACGAGAGCAGTACTTC
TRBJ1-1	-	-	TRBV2	CAGALQGHPEAFF	TGTGCCGGAGCCTTACAGGGCCACCCTGAAGCTTTCTTT
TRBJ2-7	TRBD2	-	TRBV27	CASSSSGRATAEQYF	TGTGCCAGCAGTTCGAGCGGGAGGGCCACTGCCGAGCAGTACTTC
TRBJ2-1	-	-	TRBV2	CASRLDEGGTFYNEQFF	TGTGCCAGCAGGCTTGACGAGGGGGGGACGTTCTACAATGAGCAGTTCTTC
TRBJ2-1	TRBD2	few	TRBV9	CASSGTSGFRSYNEQFF	TGTGCCAGCAGCGGGACTAGCGGGTTTAGGTCCTACAATGAGCAGTTCTTC
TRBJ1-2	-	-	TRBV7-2	CASSRGHTNYGYTF	TGTGCCAGCAGCAGAGGACACACAAACTATGGCTACACCTTC
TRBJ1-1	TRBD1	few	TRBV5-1	CASSWTGDFEAFF	TGCGCCAGCAGCTGGACAGGGGATTTTGAAGCTTTCTTT
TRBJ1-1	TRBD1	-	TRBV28	CASSRGTVMKAFF	TGTGCCAGCAGCCGAGGGACAGTTATGAAAGCTTTCTTT
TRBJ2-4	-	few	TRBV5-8	CASSLGQASRGQYF	TGTGCCAGCAGCTTGGGGCAGGCATCGCGGGGTCAGTACTTC
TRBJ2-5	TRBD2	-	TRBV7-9	CASSATVGLAGGETQYF	TGTGCCAGCAGCGCTACCGTGGGACTAGCGGGAGGAGAGACCCAGTACTTC
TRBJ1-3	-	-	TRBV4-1	CASSLQTGIWGNTIYF	TGCGCCAGCAGCCTACAAACAGGGATTTGGGGAAACACCATATATTTT
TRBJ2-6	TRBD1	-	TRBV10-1	CASSESTGEGSGANVLTF	TGCGCCAGCAGTGAGTCGACAGGGGAAGGATCTGGGGCCAACGTCCTGACTTTC
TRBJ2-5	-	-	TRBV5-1	CASSLAFGQGWETQYF	TGCGCCAGCAGCTTGGCCTTCGGCCAGGGGTGGGAGACCCAGTACTTC
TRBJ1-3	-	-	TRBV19	CASSIQISSGNTIYF	TGTGCCAGTAGTATACAGATCTCTTCTGGAAACACCATATATTTT
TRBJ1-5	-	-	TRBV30	CAWRDSGNQPQHF	TGTGCCTGGAGGGATAGCGGCAATCAGCCCCAGCATTTT
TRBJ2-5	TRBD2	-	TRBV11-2	CASSLSSGGSETQYF	TGTGCCAGCAGCTTAAGTTCGGGGGGGTCAGAGACCCAGTACTTC
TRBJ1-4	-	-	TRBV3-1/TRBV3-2	CASRQDGGNEKLFF	TGTGCCAGCAGACAGGACGGTGGTAATGAAAAACTGTTTTTT
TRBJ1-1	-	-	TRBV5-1	CASTLAQGTEAFF	TGCGCCAGCACCCTGGCCCAGGGAACTGAAGCTTTCTTT
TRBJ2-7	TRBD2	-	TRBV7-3	CASSLDAGLGYEQYF	TGTGCCAGCAGCTTAGACGCGGGACTAGGTTACGAGCAGTACTTC
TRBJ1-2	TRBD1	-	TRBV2	CASSYRQGAFGGYTF	TGTGCCAGCAGTTATAGACAGGGGGCGTTTGGTGGCTACACCTTC
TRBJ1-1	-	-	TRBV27	CASSFDGTRPEAFF	TGTGCCAGCAGTTTTGACGGAACGCGGCCTGAAGCTTTCTTT
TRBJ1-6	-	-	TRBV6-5	CASSYSWVGDSPLHF	TGTGCCAGCAGTTATTCATGGGTGGGCGATTCACCCCTCCACTTT
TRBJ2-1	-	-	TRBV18	CASSPSLEGEQFF	TGTGCCAGCTCACCCTCTCTAGAAGGTGAGCAGTTCTTC
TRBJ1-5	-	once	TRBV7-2	CASSQIPGGHQPQHF	TGTGCCAGCAGCCAAATCCCGGGGGGCCATCAGCCCCAGCATTTT
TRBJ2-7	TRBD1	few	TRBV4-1	CASSQAIGTGYEQYF	TGCGCCAGCAGCCAAGCAATCGGGACAGGATACGAGCAGTACTTC
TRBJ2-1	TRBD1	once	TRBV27	CASSLRTGNWNEQFF	TGTGCCAGCAGTTTAAGGACAGGGAACTGGAATGAGCAGTTCTTC
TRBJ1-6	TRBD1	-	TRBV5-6	CASSPGTGSYNSPLHF	TGTGCCAGCAGCCCCGGGACAGGCTCCTATAATTCACCCCTCCACTTT
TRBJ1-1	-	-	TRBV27	CASSQVLTTEAFF	TGTGCCAGCAGTCAGGTCCTGACCACTGAAGCTTTCTTT
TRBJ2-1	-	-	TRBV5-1	CASSLAATGIGEQFF	TGCGCCAGCAGCTTGGCCGCGACAGGCATCGGTGAGCAGTTCTTC
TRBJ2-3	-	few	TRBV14	CASSHRPPRPDTQYF	TGTGCCAGCAGCCATCGACCACCGAGGCCCGATACGCAGTATTTT
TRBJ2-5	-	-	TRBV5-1	CASSLGSDPPRETQYF	TGCGCCAGCAGCTTGGGGTCAGACCCGCCGAGGGAGACCCAGTACTTC
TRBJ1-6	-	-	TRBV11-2	CASSSQGRGNSPLHF	TGTGCCAGCAGTTCCCAGGGCAGGGGAAATTCACCCCTCCACTTT
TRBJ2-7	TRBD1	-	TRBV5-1	CASRWGGQGLSYEQYF	TGCGCCAGCAGATGGGGGGGACAGGGGCTTTCCTACGAGCAGTACTTC
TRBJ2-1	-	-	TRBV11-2	CASSSLASLFNEQFF	TGTGCCAGCAGCTCCCTAGCCAGCCTCTTCAATGAGCAGTTCTTC
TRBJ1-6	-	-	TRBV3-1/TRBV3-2	CASSQDYSSYNSPLHF	TGTGCCAGCAGCCAAGATTACAGCTCCTATAATTCACCCCTCCACTTT
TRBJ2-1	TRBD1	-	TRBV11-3	CASSLDGQGGVEQFF	TGTGCCAGCAGCTTAGATGGACAGGGGGGGGTTGAGCAGTTCTTC